The T cell receptor (beta chain) described here comes from a study of control samples from healthy donors and cancer patients. V was trimmed by 3 bases and J by 6 bases, leaving 10 bases between them. This CDR3 is 14 amino acids long. Germline V gene lookup returns CDR1 SGDLS and CDR2 YYNGEE. Profiled with immunoSEQ multiplex PCR; TCRdb holds only in-frame clones, not every one. The sample records tens of thousands of clones, roughly nine tenths being singletons. The source of this sequence is a woman in her fifties or sixties in good health. The V gene is TRBV9, the J gene TRBJ1-6, with D perhaps matching TRBD1 (6 bases). Sample: blood. The CDR3 loop is CASSGRGSNSPLHF. CDR3 coding DNA: TGTGCCAGCAGCGGCAGGGGAAGTAATTCACCCCTCCACTTT.